This record looks at one TCR beta chain sequence and its context. Germline values: CDR1 LNHDA, CDR2 SQIVND (reference sequence). The CDR3 length is 14 residues. V gave up 7 bases and J gave up 3 bases; unmatched junction bases: 2. These data are taken from a study of T cell responses to AZD1222 COVID-19 vaccine. Clones were sequenced by immunoSEQ multiplex PCR, and TCRdb holds only the in-frame ones, with some missing. The sample consists of fewer than 100,000 clones, around 88% of them appearing once. V is TRBV19 and J is TRBJ1-3; the match to TRBD1 covers 11 bases. The clonotype was recovered from an adult who received the AZD1222 COVID-19 vaccine. The material was peripheral blood, obtained 28 days after the second AZD1222 dose. The CDR3 DNA reads TGTGCCAGTACGGACAGGGGGCTTGGAAACACCATATATTTT. It is translated as CASTDRGLGNTIYF.